The 30 T cell receptor beta chains presented below share a single source sample, sequenced in a study of control samples from healthy donors and cancer patients. Repertoires were generated with immunoSEQ multiplex PCR, while TCRdb's copy carries only in-frame clones and drops some. Altogether around 96,000 clones are present, 85% to 95% being singletons, with the ten largest covering over 8%. Sequenced sample: blood. The receptors come from a young man in good health.

The rearrangement uses TRBV10-1 and TRBJ2-1; the D gene is possibly TRBD1 (5 bases). Between the trimmed V and J ends, which lost 0 bases and 12 bases, there was a span of 9 bases. Germline-derived CDR1 and CDR2 are WNHNN and SYGVQD (reference sequence). This CDR3 comprises 12 residues. The CDR3 loop reads CASSESQGVQFF. The CDR3 DNA reads as TGCGCCAGCAGTGAGTCTCAAGGGGTGCAGTTCTTC.

V gene TRBV2 combines with J gene TRBJ1-1; 7 bases map to TRBD1. This CDR3 is 13 amino acids long. Germline CDR1 reads SNHLY; CDR2 reads FYNNEI. The V gene end was trimmed by 6 bases and the J gene end by 2 bases; junction bases not matched to a gene: 3. The CDR3 spells CASRQGVNTEAFF. The DNA for the CDR3 is TGTGCCAGCAGGCAGGGGGTTAACACTGAAGCTTTCTTT.

The genes are TRBV27 and TRBJ2-1; D not certain. Per the germline V gene, CDR1 is MNHEY and CDR2 is SMNVEV (reference sequence). There are 11 residues in the CDR3. V lost 3 bases and J 9 bases, leaving 6 bases between the germline ends. CDR3 nucleotides: TGTGCCAGCAGTTTGAACAGTGAGCAGTTCTTC. The encoded protein is CASSLNSEQFF.

The chain uses TRBV6-2 or TRBV6-3 and TRBJ2-7, with D possibly TRBD1 on 5 matching bases. Germline V gives CDR1 MNHEY, CDR2 SVGEGT. Trimming left V 2 bases short and J 6 bases short, with 17 bases between. CDR3 length: 15 amino acids. For the CDR3, the DNA is TGTGCCAGCAGTTACCAGGCGACAGTTCCTTTCGAGCAGTACTTC. It yields the protein CASSYQATVPFEQYF.

The chain couples TRBV4-1 to TRBJ1-5; perhaps TRBD1 as D (5 bases). Germline V CDR1 and CDR2: MGHRA, YSYEKL. Trimming took off 10 bases at V and 3 bases at J, with 19 bases between the two ends. The CDR3 has 15 residues. Written as DNA, the CDR3 is TGCGCCACCACTTTGTCGGGCAGGGCCAATCAGCCCCAGCATTTT. Its protein is CATTLSGRANQPQHF.

The chain links TRBV6-5 to TRBJ1-1; tentative D call: TRBD1 (5 bases). The CDR3 runs 14 residues. Germline CDR1 and CDR2: MNHEY and SVGAGI. Trimming shortened V by 6 bases and J by 7 bases, and 18 bases separated the two germline ends. This CDR3 is CASRGAGTELEAFF. CDR3 bases: TGTGCCAGCAGGGGCGCCGGGACGGAACTTGAAGCTTTCTTT.

The gene calls are TRBV11-2 and TRBJ2-1, with TRBD2 matching 7 bases. From germline, CDR1 is SGHAT and CDR2 FQNNGV. The CDR3 is made up of 14 amino acids. Trimming took 0 bases from V and 13 from J; bases not matched to a gene: 9. The CDR3: CASSLDLAGASQFF. DNA for the CDR3: TGTGCCAGCAGCTTAGATCTTGCGGGAGCGAGCCAGTTCTTC.

The rearrangement uses TRBV4-3 and TRBJ2-1; D not certain. V dropped 2 bases and J dropped 4 bases, with 18 bases sitting between them. CDR1 is LGHNA, CDR2 YSLEER, per germline. The CDR3 has 17 residues. CDR3 sequence (DNA): TGCGCCAGCAGCCAATCACGAGACTCCAACCCTTACAATGAGCAGTTCTTC. Amino acids: CASSQSRDSNPYNEQFF.

This clone was seen a single time. The chain uses TRBV5-6 and TRBJ2-3, with no clear D. Germline assignment: CDR1 SGHDT and CDR2 YYEEEE. The CDR3 consists of 15 residues. Trimming left V 0 bases short and J 3 bases short, with 11 bases between. The CDR3: CASSLVTGGTDTQYF. The CDR3 DNA follows: TGTGCCAGCAGCTTGGTAACGGGCGGAACAGATACGCAGTATTTT.

The chain employs TRBV2 and TRBJ1-1, with D unresolved. The length of the CDR3 is 11 residues. Per the germline V gene, CDR1 is SNHLY and CDR2 is FYNNEI. The V and J ends lost 6 bases and 10 bases respectively, with 12 bases between them. The CDR3 DNA reads as TGTGCCAGCAGCCCTAGAGTGGGAGCTTTCTTT. It specifies CASSPRVGAFF.

J is TRBJ1-1 and V is TRBV19; no clear D gene. Between the trimmed V and J ends, which lost 6 bases and 5 bases, there was a span of 13 bases. The CDR3 consists of 13 residues. The germline CDR1 and CDR2 sequences are LNHDA and SQIVND (reference sequence). The CDR3 DNA reads TGTGCCAGTAGGAAGCCCCGGGGAACTGAAGCTTTCTTT. This sequence encodes CASRKPRGTEAFF.

The rearrangement uses TRBV19 and TRBJ2-3; 9 nucleotides match TRBD1. Trimming removed 4 bases from V and 2 bases from J; junction bases left unmatched: 4. This CDR3 contains 15 residues. The germline V gene encodes CDR1 LNHDA and CDR2 SQIVND (reference sequence). In DNA, the CDR3 is TGTGCCAGTAGTACCTGGGACAGGGTCACAGATACGCAGTATTTT. Its protein product is CASSTWDRVTDTQYF.

The V call is TRBV27, the J call TRBJ1-1; D ambiguous. The CDR3 length is 12 residues. Per germline, CDR1 MNHEY and CDR2 SMNVEV (reference sequence). The V gene lost 8 bases and the J gene lost 0 bases, with 7 bases spanning the gap. CDR3 region: CASGSLNTEAFF. In nucleotides, the CDR3 is TGTGCCAGCGGAAGTTTGAACACTGAAGCTTTCTTT.

The chain couples TRBV5-1 to TRBJ2-5; D is unresolved. V lost 4 bases to trimming and J lost 0 bases, with 7 bases between them. Germline CDR1 and CDR2: SGHRS and YFSETQ. This CDR3 region has 13 residues. The DNA for the CDR3 is TGCGCCAGCAGCCCGACGTACCAAGAGACCCAGTACTTC. Residues: CASSPTYQETQYF.

With respect to this clone: The germline gene is not matched at one end of the junction; a read error may be the cause. J is TRBJ1-1 and V is TRBV4-2; D is ambiguous. Germline CDR1 is LGHNA and CDR2 is YNFKEQ. CDR3 length: 12 residues. The CDR3 reads CASSQDDTEAFF. DNA for the CDR3: TGTGCCAGCAGCCAAGATGACACCGAAGCTTTCTTT.

The chain couples TRBV30 to TRBJ1-6; D is perhaps TRBD1 (6 bases). V lost 5 bases to trimming and J lost 3 bases, with 17 bases between them. The CDR3 extends over 16 amino acids. CDR1 GTSNPN and CDR2 SVGIG come from the germline V gene (reference sequence). The CDR3 sequence: CAWGATGTRYNSPLHF. The CDR3 bases are TGTGCCTGGGGTGCAACCGGGACACGCTATAATTCACCCCTCCACTTT.

The CDR3 bases are TGTGCCAGCAGCCCCCTGCGCAGGCCAGCTCCACCGCCAGATACGCAGTATTTT. The encoded protein is CASSPLRRPAPPPDTQYF. The rearrangement links TRBV27 to TRBJ2-3; D is ambiguous. The V gene's germline CDR1 is MNHEY and CDR2 SMNVEV (reference sequence). V dropped 6 bases and J dropped 4 bases, with 26 bases sitting between them. The CDR3 is made up of 18 amino acids.

Here the CDR3 DNA reads TGTGCCTGGCGGCAGGTGGGCGGGATGGGTAATGAGCAGTTCTTC. This gives the protein CAWRQVGGMGNEQFF. The chain is built from TRBV30 and TRBJ2-1; maybe TRBD2 (6 bases). Between the trimmed V and J ends, which lost 5 bases and 7 bases, there was a span of 21 bases. The CDR3 spans 15 residues. The germline V gene encodes CDR1 GTSNPN and CDR2 SVGIG (reference sequence). Full variable domain (outside the CDR3, taken from reference TRBV30 and TRBJ2-1): SQTIHQWPATLVQPVGSPLSLECTVEGTSNPNLYWYRQAAGRGLQLLFYSVGIGQISSEVPQNLSASRPQDRQFILSSKKLLLSDSGFYLCAWRQVGGMGNEQFFGPGTRLTVL.

This chain uses TRBV7-2 with TRBJ1-2, with 10 nucleotides matching TRBD1. The CDR3 spans 15 residues. The germline gives CDR1 SGHTA, CDR2 FQGNSA. Trimming took 1 base from V and 5 from J; bases not matched to a gene: 4. The CDR3: CASSLGQGAAYGYTF. CDR3 coding DNA: TGTGCCAGCAGCTTAGGACAGGGGGCGGCATATGGCTACACCTTC.

This chain connects TRBV5-4 to TRBJ1-2; D remains unclear. Between the trimmed V and J ends, which lost 1 base and 1 base, there was a span of 8 bases. The germline gives CDR1 SGHNT, CDR2 YYREEE (reference sequence). The CDR3 is 14 amino acids. For the CDR3, the DNA is TGTGCCAGCAGCTTGAAGGATTATAACTATGGCTACACCTTC. Residues: CASSLKDYNYGYTF.

This clone was detected only once. The J gene is TRBJ1-5, the V gene TRBV29-1, with 10 bases fitting TRBD1. In germline, CDR1 is SQVTM, CDR2 ANQGSEA. V shed 4 bases, J shed 0 bases, and the junction held 3 bases outside the gene matches. The CDR3 extends over 15 amino acids. The CDR3 here is CSVVDRGDSNQPQHF. As DNA, the CDR3 is TGCAGCGTTGTGGACAGGGGGGATAGCAATCAGCCCCAGCATTTT.

The chain links TRBV5-5 to TRBJ1-6; the D gene is possibly TRBD1 (5 bases). The CDR3 sequence is 16 residues long. Trimming removed 3 bases at V and 0 bases at J, with 10 bases between. In germline, CDR1 is SGHKS, CDR2 YYEKEE (reference sequence). The DNA of the CDR3 is TGTGCCAGCAGCTGGACAAGTAGCTCCTATAATTCACCCCTCCACTTT. Translation: CASSWTSSSYNSPLHF.

This clone was observed once. The CDR3 region is CASSPRQGGTEAFF. CDR3 bases: TGTGCCAGCTCACCACGACAGGGGGGCACTGAAGCTTTCTTT. This chain uses TRBV18 with TRBJ1-1, with TRBD1 identical over 9 bases. V trimming: 1 base; J trimming: 4 bases; junction bases outside the gene matches: 1. The CDR3 sequence is 14 residues long. Germline loops: CDR1 KGHSH, CDR2 LQKENI.

This rearrangement joins TRBV6-5 to TRBJ2-5; no reliable D call. Germline V gene data show CDR1 as MNHEY and CDR2 as SVGAGI. Trimming shortened V by 2 bases and J by 1 base, and 11 bases separated the two germline ends. The CDR3 has 15 residues. CDR3 bases: TGTGCCAGCAGTTACGGTGGCGCCCCCCAAGAGACCCAGTACTTC. It codes for CASSYGGAPQETQYF.

This clone was counted a single time. The gene calls are TRBV7-2 and TRBJ1-4; D remains ambiguous. Germline V lookup: CDR1 SGHTA, CDR2 FQGNSA. This CDR3 is built from 15 residues. V lost 2 bases and J 8 bases, leaving 15 bases between the germline ends. CDR3 in amino acids: CASSLYYRPGEKLFF. CDR3 nucleotides: TGTGCCAGCAGCTTATATTATAGGCCGGGGGAAAAACTGTTTTTT.

This rearrangement joins TRBV5-5 to TRBJ1-5, with D unresolved. V was clipped by 1 base and J by 5 bases, with 10 bases between them. Looked up from germline, CDR1 is SGHKS and CDR2 is YYEKEE (reference sequence). The CDR3 is 14 amino acids. The CDR3 spells CASSLPDNHQPQHF. CDR3 nucleotides: TGTGCCAGCAGCTTGCCCGACAACCATCAGCCCCAGCATTTT.

This clone was detected only once. Here the CDR3 DNA reads TGCGCCAGCAGCCAAGAGTCAGGGTTGAGGGATGGCTACACCTTC. It codes for CASSQESGLRDGYTF. V is TRBV4-1 and J is TRBJ1-2, with a tentative D call TRBD1 (5 bases). CDR1 and CDR2 (germline): MGHRA, YSYEKL. The CDR3 extends over 15 amino acids. Trimming took off 0 bases at V and 6 bases at J, with 14 bases between the two ends.

The CDR3 loop reads CASSYGTGSIYF. The CDR3 DNA follows: TGTGCCAGCAGTTACGGGACAGGGAGCATATATTTT. V and J are TRBV6-5 and TRBJ1-3; 9 bases match TRBD1. The V gene's germline CDR1 is MNHEY and CDR2 SVGAGI. The CDR3 extends over 12 amino acids. V lost 2 bases to trimming and J lost 12 bases; unmatched junction nucleotides: 2.

The chain couples TRBV30 to TRBJ2-3; unclear D gene. Germline V gene lookup returns CDR1 GTSNPN and CDR2 SVGIG (reference sequence). The CDR3 has 10 residues. V lost 6 bases to trimming and J lost 1 base, with 2 bases between them. CDR3 nucleotides: TGTGCCTGCCGCACAGATACGCAGTATTTT. Amino acids: CACRTDTQYF.

The chain links TRBV6-5 to TRBJ1-2; D possibly corresponds to TRBD1 (6 bases). The ends were cut back, 0 bases at V and 2 bases at J, with 10 bases in the middle. The CDR3 loop spans 15 amino acids. CDR1 and CDR2 (germline): MNHEY, SVGAGI. The DNA for the CDR3 is TGTGCCAGCAGTTACTCGGGGACACTGAACTATGGCTACACCTTC. Translating gives CASSYSGTLNYGYTF.